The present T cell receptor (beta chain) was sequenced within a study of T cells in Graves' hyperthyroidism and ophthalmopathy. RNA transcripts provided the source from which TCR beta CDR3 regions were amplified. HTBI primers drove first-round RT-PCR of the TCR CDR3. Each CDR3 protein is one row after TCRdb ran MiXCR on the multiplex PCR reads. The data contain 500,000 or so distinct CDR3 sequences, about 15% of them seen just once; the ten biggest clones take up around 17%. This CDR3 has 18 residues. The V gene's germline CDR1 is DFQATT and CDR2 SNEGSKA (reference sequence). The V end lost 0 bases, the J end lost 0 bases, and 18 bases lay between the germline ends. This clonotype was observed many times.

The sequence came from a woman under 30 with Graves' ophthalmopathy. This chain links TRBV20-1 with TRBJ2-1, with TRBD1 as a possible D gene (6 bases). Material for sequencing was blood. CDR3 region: CSAREQGGLSGSYNEQFF. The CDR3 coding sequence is TGCAGTGCTAGAGAACAAGGGGGTCTTTCTGGCTCCTACAATGAGCAGTTCTTC.